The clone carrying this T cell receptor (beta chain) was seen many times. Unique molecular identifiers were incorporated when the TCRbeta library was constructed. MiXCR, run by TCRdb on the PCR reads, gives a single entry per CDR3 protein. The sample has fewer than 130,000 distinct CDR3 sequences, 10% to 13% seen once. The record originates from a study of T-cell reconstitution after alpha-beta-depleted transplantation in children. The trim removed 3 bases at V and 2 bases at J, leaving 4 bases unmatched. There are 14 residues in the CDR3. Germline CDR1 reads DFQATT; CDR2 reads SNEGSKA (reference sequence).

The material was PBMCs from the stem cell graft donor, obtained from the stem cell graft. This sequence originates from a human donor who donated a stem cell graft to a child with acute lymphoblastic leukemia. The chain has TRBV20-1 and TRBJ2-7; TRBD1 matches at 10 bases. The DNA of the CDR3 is TGCAGTGCTAGGCCCGGGACAGGGGCCTACGAGCAGTACTTC. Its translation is CSARPGTGAYEQYF.